One sample yielded the 19 T cell receptor beta chains listed below, sequenced in a study of cytomegalovirus exposure and HLA in healthy donors. Researchers ran the PCR with 60 Vbeta and 13 Jbeta primers. Assay: immunoSEQ multiplex PCR; the TCRdb copy retains only in-frame clones and omits some. The sample lists fewer than 200,000 clones, more than 75% occurring once. Material for sequencing was PBMCs. These receptor sequences come from a girl aged 5 to 17 in good health and CMV-seropositive.

V gene TRBV27 combines with J gene TRBJ2-3; 12 nucleotides agree with TRBD2. Germline V gives CDR1 MNHEY, CDR2 SMNVEV (reference sequence). The CDR3 length is 16 residues. The V gene end was trimmed by 6 bases and the J gene end by 4 bases; junction bases not matched to a gene: 8. The CDR3 loop is CASRATRLAGADTQYF. CDR3 in DNA: TGTGCCAGCAGGGCCACTAGACTAGCGGGGGCAGATACGCAGTATTTT.

The rearrangement joins TRBV29-1 to TRBJ2-3; a weak D match, TRBD1 (6 bases). The germline gives CDR1 SQVTM, CDR2 ANQGSEA. The ends were cut back, 4 bases at V and 2 bases at J, with 13 bases in the middle. CDR3 length: 14 amino acids. CDR3 residues: CSVGRRTDTDTQYF. In DNA form, the CDR3 reads TGCAGCGTTGGACGTAGGACAGACACAGATACGCAGTATTTT.

The CDR3 reads CATSIVAGQETQYF. The CDR3 bases are TGTGCCACCAGCATTGTAGCGGGCCAAGAGACCCAGTACTTC. This chain uses TRBV15 with TRBJ2-5, with 7 bases that match TRBD2. Germline loops: CDR1 LNHNV, CDR2 YYDKDF (reference sequence). The CDR3 is made up of 14 amino acids. V shed 4 bases and J 1 base; nucleotides not matched to a gene: 3.

The chain employs TRBV7-9 and TRBJ2-7; the match to TRBD2 covers 14 bases. Germline CDR1 SEHNR, CDR2 FQNEAQ (reference sequence). With V trimmed by 3 bases and J by 5 bases, 6 bases remained unmatched. The CDR3 runs 16 residues. CDR3 residues: CASSFPTSGRGNEQYF. DNA of the CDR3: TGTGCCAGCAGCTTCCCGACTAGCGGGAGGGGAAACGAGCAGTACTTC.

The chain carries TRBV6-5 and TRBJ1-6, with 9 bases aligning to TRBD1. V gave up 6 bases and J gave up 5 bases; unmatched junction bases: 2. CDR1 is MNHEY and CDR2 is SVGAGI in the germline V gene. CDR3 size: 14 residues. The DNA of the CDR3 is TGTGCCAGCAGGAGGACAGGGGATAATTCACCCCTCCACTTT. Amino acids: CASRRTGDNSPLHF.

J is TRBJ2-5 and V is TRBV28, with D perhaps TRBD1 (6 bases). The end of the DNA aligns better with TRBJ2-7, so the J call may be wrong. The germline V gene has CDR1 MDHEN and CDR2 SYDVKM. The CDR3 loop spans 19 amino acids. CDR3 sequence: CASSAQNGQPWGLRLEQYF. The CDR3 nucleotides are TGTGCCAGCAGTGCTCAAAACGGACAGCCCTGGGGCCTACGTCTCGAGCAGTACTTC.

This chain joins TRBV15 and TRBJ1-1; TRBD1 might be the D (5 bases). There are 16 residues in the CDR3. Looked up from germline, CDR1 is LNHNV and CDR2 is YYDKDF (reference sequence). Between the trimmed V and J ends, which lost 0 bases and 6 bases, there was a span of 17 bases. The CDR3 spells CATSRDRGEFGAEAFF. The CDR3 DNA is TGTGCCACCAGCAGAGATCGGGGGGAGTTCGGAGCTGAAGCTTTCTTT.

This chain links TRBV13 with TRBJ2-2, with 8 bases aligning to TRBD2. Germline CDR1 reads PRHDT; CDR2 reads FYEKMQ (reference sequence). The CDR3 has 17 residues. With V trimmed by 4 bases and J by 4 bases, 11 bases remained unmatched. The CDR3 is CASSSKGREGSTGELFF. CDR3 bases: TGTGCCAGCAGCTCGAAAGGCCGGGAGGGTTCCACCGGGGAGCTGTTTTTT.

The V call is TRBV7-3, the J call TRBJ2-5, with a weak D call TRBD2 (6 bases). This CDR3 spans 13 amino acids. Per the germline V gene, CDR1 is SGHTA and CDR2 is FQGTGA. V lost 3 bases and J lost 2, with 7 bases in between. The CDR3 bases are TGTGCCAGCAGCTTCGGGACTCAAGAGACCCAGTACTTC. Amino acids: CASSFGTQETQYF.

The chain combines TRBV19 with TRBJ1-2; D not resolved. Between the trimmed V and J ends, which lost 0 bases and 2 bases, there was a span of 13 bases. The germline V gene encodes CDR1 LNHDA and CDR2 SQIVND (reference sequence). The CDR3 covers 16 residues. The CDR3 spells CASSIEGARFNYGYTF. For the CDR3, the DNA is TGTGCCAGTAGTATAGAGGGCGCCAGGTTCAACTATGGCTACACCTTC.

V usage is TRBV5-1 and J usage is TRBJ2-1; perhaps TRBD2 as D (5 bases). Trimming left V 0 bases short and J 0 bases short, with 7 bases between. The germline V gene encodes CDR1 SGHRS and CDR2 YFSETQ. The CDR3 has 15 amino acids. The CDR3 DNA follows: TGCGCCAGCAGCTTGGAAACTAGCTCCTACAATGAGCAGTTCTTC. The encoded protein is CASSLETSSYNEQFF. Using reference TRBV5-1 and TRBJ2-1 for the parts outside the CDR3, the full variable domain is KAGVTQTPRYLIKTRGQQVTLSCSPISGHRSVSWYQQTPGQGLQFLFEYFSETQRNKGNFPGRFSGRQFSNSRSEMNVSTLELGDSALYLCASSLETSSYNEQFFGPGTRLTVL.

J is TRBJ2-5 and V is TRBV11-2; the match to TRBD2 covers 8 bases. The CDR3 loop spans 16 amino acids. Germline V gene data show CDR1 as SGHAT and CDR2 as FQNNGV. Trimming cost V 0 bases and J 3 bases; bases outside gene matches: 6. CDR3 loop: CASSLDSGGLEETQYF. In DNA form, the CDR3 reads TGTGCCAGCAGCTTAGATTCGGGAGGGCTAGAAGAGACCCAGTACTTC.

The J gene is TRBJ1-2, the V gene TRBV6-5; D not resolved. V was trimmed by 7 bases and J by 8 bases, leaving 14 bases between them. CDR1 MNHEY and CDR2 SVGAGI come from the germline V gene. The CDR3 is made up of 12 amino acids. Here the CDR3 reads CASTNSLMGYTF. CDR3 bases: TGTGCCAGCACCAACTCCTTGATGGGCTACACCTTC.

The chain recombines TRBV6-6 with TRBJ2-7; the match to TRBD2 covers 7 bases. Looked up from germline, CDR1 is MNHNY and CDR2 is SVGAGI (reference sequence). This CDR3 has 14 residues. The junction had 5 bases not matched to a gene; V was cut back by 2 bases and J by 4 bases. CDR3 bases: TGTGCCAGCAGTTACGGGCAGGGAGGGTACGAGCAGTACTTC. Its protein is CASSYGQGGYEQYF.

This rearrangement joins TRBV28 to TRBJ1-2; 9 bases align to TRBD1. Per the germline V gene, CDR1 is MDHEN and CDR2 is SYDVKM. The CDR3 is made up of 16 amino acids. V trimming: 6 bases; J trimming: 8 bases; junction bases outside the gene matches: 16. The CDR3 DNA reads TGTGCCAGCAGGAGGACCGGGACAGGGTTGGGAAGCGGCTACACCTTC. Its translation: CASRRTGTGLGSGYTF.

The rearrangement links TRBV19 to TRBJ1-5; D gene unclear. Per the germline V gene, CDR1 is LNHDA and CDR2 is SQIVND (reference sequence). Trimming pared 5 bases from V and 7 bases from J, leaving 12 bases between. This CDR3 region has 13 residues. DNA for the CDR3: TGTGCCAGTAGTCGGGATAGGGTCCAGCCCCAGCATTTT. Amino acids: CASSRDRVQPQHF.

This clone occurred a few times. The J gene is TRBJ2-5, the V gene TRBV5-6; 12 nucleotides line up with TRBD2. CDR1 is SGHDT and CDR2 is YYEEEE in the germline V gene. V trimming: 1 base; J trimming: 5 bases; junction bases outside the gene matches: 12. The CDR3 extends over 18 amino acids. The CDR3 bases are TGTGCCAGCAGCTTGTTTTCTAGCGGGAGGGCGGGGGAGGAGACCCAGTACTTC. Translation gives CASSLFSSGRAGEETQYF. Filled out from reference TRBV5-6 and TRBJ2-5, the complete variable domain reads DAGVTQSPTHLIKTRGQQVTLRCSPKSGHDTVSWYQQALGQGPQFIFQYYEEEERQRGNFPDRFSGHQFPNYSSELNVNALLLGDSALYLCASSLFSSGRAGEETQYFGPGTRLLVL.

V is TRBV29-1 and J is TRBJ2-7, with 7 positions matching TRBD2. There are 12 residues in the CDR3. V shed 7 bases and J 3 bases; nucleotides not matched to a gene: 6. Germline loops: CDR1 SQVTM, CDR2 ANQGSEA. DNA for the CDR3: TGCAGCGCCAGTGCGGGGGACTACGAGCAGTACTTC. It encodes CSASAGDYEQYF.

The rearrangement uses TRBV21-1 and TRBJ2-2; the table's D gene call, TRBD1, was not cross checked with the DNA. TRBV21-1 is tagged as a pseudogene. The CDR3 is 18 residues long. The CDR3 loop is CASSTSGTGRANTGELFF. CDR3 bases: TGTGCCAGCAGCACTTCCGGTACAGGCAGGGCGAACACCGGGGAGCTGTTTTTT.